The 27 T cell receptor beta chains presented below share a single source sample, sequenced in a study of blood T cell repertoires in COVID-19. This table comes from immunoSEQ multiplex PCR, and its TCRdb copy is limited to in-frame clones, with some not included. Of fewer than 250,000 clones in the sample, 75% to 85% were seen once. Sequenced: peripheral blood. The origin of the receptors is a woman in her seventies with acute or convalescent COVID-19.

This clone was picked up a small number of times. The chain has TRBV5-1 and TRBJ1-5; a weak D match, TRBD1 (6 bases). The germline V gene has CDR1 SGHRS and CDR2 YFSETQ. Trimming cost V 0 bases and J 2 bases, with 12 bases left between them. The CDR3 contains 16 residues. The DNA of the CDR3 is TGCGCCAGCAGCTTGGGTCCAGGGGTCGGCAATCAGCCCCAGCATTTT. It specifies CASSLGPGVGNQPQHF.

This chain connects TRBV10-3 to TRBJ1-1; D may be TRBD1 (6 bases). V dropped 6 bases and J dropped 5 bases, with 13 bases sitting between them. Germline CDR1 ENHRY, CDR2 SYGVKD. The CDR3 is 13 residues long. This chain's CDR3 is CAIRPGEITEAFF. Here the CDR3 DNA reads TGTGCCATCAGACCAGGGGAGATAACTGAAGCTTTCTTT.

Regarding this clone: Other DNA sequences in the sample encode the same CDR3. This chain joins TRBV5-5 and TRBJ1-1, with 9 bases matching TRBD1. The J segment lost 5 bases and the V segment lost 3 bases, leaving 5 bases of the junction unmatched. Germline CDR1 and CDR2: SGHKS and YYEKEE (reference sequence). CDR3 length equals 14 residues. Here the CDR3 reads CASSWGQGGTEAFF. The CDR3 DNA is TGTGCCAGCAGCTGGGGACAGGGAGGGACTGAAGCTTTCTTT.

The rearrangement links TRBV11-2 to TRBJ2-7; D is unclear. Germline lookup yields CDR1 SGHAT and CDR2 FQNNGV. This CDR3 has 14 residues. The V end lost 0 bases, the J end lost 3 bases, and 9 bases lay between the germline ends. The CDR3 protein is CASSLDRESYEQYF. In DNA form, the CDR3 reads TGTGCCAGCAGCTTAGATCGAGAGAGCTACGAGCAGTACTTC.

V gene TRBV5-4 combines with J gene TRBJ1-1; TRBD1 might be the D (5 bases). The CDR3 has 16 residues. V was pared by 0 bases and J by 4 bases, with 16 bases between. CDR1 and CDR2 from the germline V gene are SGHNT and YYREEE (reference sequence). The CDR3 loop reads CASSLAVREEGTEAFF. CDR3 DNA sequence: TGTGCCAGCAGCTTGGCCGTCAGGGAGGAGGGCACTGAAGCTTTCTTT.

This chain links TRBV7-9 with TRBJ1-4; no definite D call. CDR1 is SEHNR and CDR2 is FQNEAQ in the germline V gene (reference sequence). The CDR3 runs to 14 residues. V shed 5 bases and J shed 5 bases, with 12 bases lying between them. CDR3 sequence reads: CASSLGLGNEKLFF. CDR3 bases: TGTGCCAGCAGCCTAGGGCTCGGGAATGAAAAACTGTTTTTT. Looking up the rest from reference TRBV7-9 and TRBJ1-4 gives the full variable domain: DTGVSQNPRHKITKRGQNVTFRCDPISEHNRLYWYRQTLGQGPEFLTYFQNEAQLEKSRLLSDRFSAERPKGSFSTLEIQRTEQGDSAMYLCASSLGLGNEKLFFGSGTQLSVL.

The rearrangement links TRBV5-4 to TRBJ1-4; a weak D match, TRBD1 (6 bases). The CDR3 loop spans 14 amino acids. The V and J ends lost 0 bases and 4 bases respectively, with 7 bases between them. The germline CDR1 and CDR2 sequences are SGHNT and YYREEE (reference sequence). The CDR3 nucleotides are TGTGCCAGCAGCTTGGGGGGGCTTAATGAAAAACTGTTTTTT. It is translated as CASSLGGLNEKLFF.

Turning to this clone: Different DNA sequences within this sample yield the same CDR3. The chain links TRBV3-1 (or the pseudogene TRBV3-2) to TRBJ1-5; a possible D gene is TRBD1 (6 bases). V lost 0 bases and J lost 2, with 8 bases in between. There are 15 residues in the CDR3. Germline V CDR1 and CDR2: LGHDT, YNNKEL (reference sequence). The chain's CDR3 is CASSQDPGGNQPQHF. Here the CDR3 DNA reads TGTGCCAGCAGCCAAGATCCAGGGGGCAATCAGCCCCAGCATTTT.

The chain employs TRBV5-4 and TRBJ2-3; 12 bases are a match to TRBD2. The trim removed 4 bases at V and 1 base at J, leaving 7 bases unmatched. The CDR3 has 17 amino acids. Germline V gene data show CDR1 as SGHNT and CDR2 as YYREEE (reference sequence). DNA of the CDR3: TGTGCCAGCAGCCCACGGACTAGCGGGATTCGCACAGATACGCAGTATTTT. Residues: CASSPRTSGIRTDTQYF. Complete variable domain (other parts from reference TRBV5-4 and TRBJ2-3): ETGVTQSPTHLIKTRGQQVTLRCSSQSGHNTVSWYQQALGQGPQFIFQYYREEENGRGNFPPRFSGLQFPNYSSELNVNALELDDSALYLCASSPRTSGIRTDTQYFGPGTRLTVL.

The chain links TRBV19 to TRBJ2-5; 12 bases match TRBD2. This CDR3 is 17 amino acids long. Germline values: CDR1 LNHDA, CDR2 SQIVND (reference sequence). V was pared by 3 bases and J by 2 bases, with 7 bases of the junction left unmatched. CDR3 nucleotide sequence: TGTGCCAGTAGTATTCTAGCGGGGGGGTTTGGTCAAGAGACCCAGTACTTC. It codes for CASSILAGGFGQETQYF.

The chain uses TRBV6-5 and TRBJ2-1, with D possibly TRBD1 on 6 matching bases. The CDR3 consists of 15 residues. Germline CDR1 is MNHEY and CDR2 is SVGAGI. The ends were cut back, 10 bases at V and 4 bases at J, with 20 bases in the middle. The CDR3 DNA reads as TGTGCCACCGAAGAAACAGACAGGCTTTACAATGAGCAGTTCTTC. Amino acid sequence: CATEETDRLYNEQFF.

The chain joins TRBV28 to TRBJ1-2; 8 bases are shared with TRBD1. V gave up 2 bases and J gave up 4 bases; unmatched junction bases: 9. The germline V gene encodes CDR1 MDHEN and CDR2 SYDVKM. The CDR3 is 16 residues long. CDR3 loop: CASSLLSGQGGYGYTF. The CDR3, as DNA: TGTGCCAGCAGTTTACTCTCAGGACAGGGAGGCTATGGCTACACCTTC.

This clone was detected once. CDR3: CARSVAGTGRAKNIQYF. CDR3 DNA sequence: TGTGCCAGAAGCGTCGCCGGGACAGGGAGAGCCAAAAACATTCAGTACTTC. The chain couples TRBV5-3 to TRBJ2-4; TRBD1 matches at 9 bases. TRBV5-3 is labeled an ORF, and its function is uncertain. V trimming: 4 bases; J trimming: 0 bases; junction bases outside the gene matches: 8. CDR3 length: 17 amino acids.

The J gene is TRBJ1-1, the V gene TRBV7-9, with D tentatively TRBD1 (5 bases). The CDR3 has 14 amino acids. Trimming removed 6 bases at V and 8 bases at J, with 19 bases between. Germline CDR1 reads SEHNR; CDR2 reads FQNEAQ (reference sequence). The CDR3 bases are TGTGCCAGCAGTCCCGAACAAATTAGGGGAGAAGCTTTCTTT. Translated, it gives CASSPEQIRGEAFF.

As to this clone: The conserved final phenylalanine or tryptophan is absent from the CDR3, which likely points to a read error. The DNA is left out, because the CDR3 cannot be placed on it with certainty; the CDR3 is given as TCRdb lists it. This chain links TRBV5-4 with TRBJ2-7; the D call of TRBD1 is as the table states it, not checked on the DNA. The germline V gene encodes CDR1 SGHNT and CDR2 YYREEE (reference sequence). 12 amino acids form the CDR3, both terminal residues included. This CDR3 is CASSLDSGQGAY.

Turning to this clone: Different DNA sequences within this sample yield the same CDR3. The chain joins TRBV28 to TRBJ1-2; D remains ambiguous. CDR3 length: 11 residues. Trimming removed 4 bases from V and 5 bases from J, with 5 bases in between. From germline, CDR1 is MDHEN and CDR2 SYDVKM. The CDR3 region is CASSSSYGYTF. The CDR3 DNA reads as TGTGCCAGCAGTTCGAGTTATGGCTACACCTTC.

The chain carries TRBV24-1 and TRBJ1-2, with TRBD1 matching over 7 bases. The junction had 8 bases not matched to a gene; V was cut back by 6 bases and J by 8 bases. This CDR3 comprises 13 residues. Germline assignment: CDR1 KGHDR and CDR2 SFDVKD. The CDR3 spells CATSLGQRDGYTF. Written as DNA, the CDR3 is TGTGCCACCAGTTTGGGACAGAGGGACGGCTACACCTTC.

V and J are TRBV6-5 and TRBJ1-6; D remains ambiguous. V lost 0 bases and J lost 7, with 7 bases in between. CDR3 length: 14 amino acids. The V gene's germline CDR1 is MNHEY and CDR2 SVGAGI. The CDR3 DNA sequence: TGTGCCAGCAGTTACTCGGAGGCCAATTCACCCCTCCACTTT. Its protein product is CASSYSEANSPLHF.

This clone was found many times. The chain recombines TRBV19 with TRBJ1-2, with D perhaps TRBD1 (6 bases). Germline V CDR1 and CDR2: LNHDA, SQIVND (reference sequence). This CDR3 region has 15 residues. V was shortened by 7 bases and J by 4 bases, with 19 bases between the two germline ends. CDR3 in DNA: TGTGCCAGTACCCCTTCCGGGGGGCTAACCTATGGCTACACCTTC. As protein: CASTPSGGLTYGYTF.

The chain has TRBV12-3 or TRBV12-4 and TRBJ2-3; D is perhaps TRBD2 (5 bases). The CDR3 runs 13 residues. V was trimmed by 3 bases and J by 6 bases, leaving 10 bases between them. The CDR3 protein is CASSFRGTDTQYF. CDR3 coding DNA: TGTGCCAGCAGTTTCCGGGGTACTGATACGCAGTATTTT.

The CDR3 here is CASSFSPGGRSNEQFF. CDR3 coding DNA: TGCGCCAGCAGCTTCAGTCCCGGGGGACGGAGCAATGAGCAGTTCTTC. V is TRBV5-1 and J is TRBJ2-1; tentative D call: TRBD2 (6 bases). The CDR3 covers 16 residues. V shed 2 bases and J shed 6 bases, with 18 bases lying between them. Per germline, CDR1 SGHRS and CDR2 YFSETQ. Full variable domain (remainder filled in from reference TRBV5-1 and TRBJ2-1): KAGVTQTPRYLIKTRGQQVTLSCSPISGHRSVSWYQQTPGQGLQFLFEYFSETQRNKGNFPGRFSGRQFSNSRSEMNVSTLELGDSALYLCASSFSPGGRSNEQFFGPGTRLTVL.

The chain carries TRBV7-9 and TRBJ1-1; 8 nucleotides align to TRBD1. CDR3 size: 14 residues. With V trimmed by 3 bases and J by 4 bases, 4 bases remained unmatched. CDR1 SEHNR and CDR2 FQNEAQ come from the germline V gene (reference sequence). CDR3 DNA: TGTGCCAGCAGCTTTACAGGGGGGATCACTGAAGCTTTCTTT. It codes for CASSFTGGITEAFF.

V usage is TRBV7-2 and J usage is TRBJ1-1; D is undetermined. Trimming removed 1 base at V and 4 bases at J, with 13 bases between. The CDR3 is made up of 15 amino acids. Germline-derived CDR1 and CDR2 are SGHTA and FQGNSA. This CDR3 is CASSLVTRAGTEAFF. CDR3 nucleotides: TGTGCCAGCAGCTTAGTTACACGGGCGGGCACTGAAGCTTTCTTT.

The CDR3 loop reads CASSVGHLNYGYTF. The CDR3, as DNA: TGTGCCAGCAGCGTGGGACATTTAAACTATGGCTACACCTTC. The J gene is TRBJ1-2, the V gene TRBV5-6; D possibly corresponds to TRBD1 (6 bases). CDR1 is SGHDT, CDR2 YYEEEE, per germline. The CDR3 is 14 residues long. Trimming removed 4 bases from V and 2 bases from J, with 12 bases in between.

This clone was observed a handful of times. This chain connects TRBV7-2 to TRBJ1-2; 11 bases align to TRBD1. V was clipped by 1 base and J by 1 base; unmatched bases: 8. The CDR3 extends over 18 amino acids. Germline CDR1 SGHTA, CDR2 FQGNSA. CDR3 bases: TGTGCCAGCAGCTTAGGCCGGACAGGGGGCGCAGATAACTATGGCTACACCTTC. It specifies CASSLGRTGGADNYGYTF.

V usage is TRBV2 and J usage is TRBJ1-2, with D possibly matching TRBD1 (5 bases). Germline V gene data show CDR1 as SNHLY and CDR2 as FYNNEI. The V gene lost 3 bases and the J gene lost 6 bases, with 11 bases spanning the gap. The CDR3 runs 13 residues. CDR3 sequence (DNA): TGTGCCAGCAGTGACAGGGCCCAGGATGGCTACACCTTC. Its protein product is CASSDRAQDGYTF.

On this clone: Its ends do not fully match the called genes, so a read error is possible. This rearrangement joins TRBV5-1 to TRBJ2-3; TRBD2 matches at 8 bases. CDR3 length: 17 amino acids. Germline V CDR1 and CDR2: SGHRS, YFSETQ. CDR3 residues: CASSLEPPGGGADMQYF. CDR3 nucleotide sequence: TGCGCCAGCAGCTTGGAGCCCCCGGGGGGGGGCGCAGATATGCAGTATTTT.